Listed below are T cell receptor beta chains from one sample, sequenced in a study of regulatory T cells in long-lasting Graves disease. Via MiXCR, TCRdb re-called the multiplex PCR reads, giving one row per CDR3 protein. The data contain 680,000 or so distinct CDR3 sequences, less than 20% of them singletons. These same records also appear under a second study, on T cells in Graves' hyperthyroidism and ophthalmopathy.

The starting material was peripheral blood mononuclear cells (PBMCs), obtained at new diagnosis, from a patient treated with antithyroid drugs. The receptors were gathered from a woman in her 30s with Graves disease. The CDR3 runs from the conserved cysteine through the conserved F or W. The order of the fields is clone size, D gene, V gene, J gene, CDR3 DNA, CDR3 protein. D genes are given only for firm matches. Some rows mark clone size as missing; the rest say once, few, many or name a class of expanded clone.

abundance: many
d_gene: NA
v_gene: TRBV10-3
j_gene: TRBJ2-5
CDR3nt: TGTGCCATCAGTGAGGAGCCCCAAGAGACCCAGTACTTC
CDR3aa: CAISEEPQETQYF

abundance: many
d_gene: NA
v_gene: TRBV7-6
j_gene: TRBJ2-2
CDR3nt: TGTGCCAGCAGTCGCTCTTCCGAGGTCACCGGGGAGCTGTTTTTT
CDR3aa: CASSRSSEVTGELFF

abundance: NA
d_gene: NA
v_gene: TRBV14
j_gene: TRBJ2-5
CDR3nt: TGTGCCAGCAGCCAAGTAGACTCCGGAGGGGGAAAGACCCAGTACTTC
CDR3aa: CASSQVDSGGGKTQYF

abundance: NA
d_gene: NA
v_gene: TRBV4-1
j_gene: TRBJ1-1
CDR3nt: TGCGCCAGCAGCCACCTAGAGACAGGAGGGGACACTGAAGCTTTCTTT
CDR3aa: CASSHLETGGDTEAFF

abundance: few
d_gene: TRBD2
v_gene: TRBV29-1
j_gene: TRBJ2-5
CDR3nt: TGCAGCGTTGAAGAGGGGGGGTATGGGGAGACCCAGTACTTC
CDR3aa: CSVEEGGYGETQYF

abundance: NA
d_gene: TRBD2
v_gene: TRBV5-1
j_gene: TRBJ2-1
CDR3nt: TGCGCCAGCAGCGGTACTAGCGACTCCTACAATGAGCAGTTCTTC
CDR3aa: CASSGTSDSYNEQFF

abundance: NA
d_gene: NA
v_gene: TRBV18
j_gene: TRBJ1-4
CDR3nt: TGTGCCAGCTCACGCGCAACTAATGAAAAACTGTTTTTT
CDR3aa: CASSRATNEKLFF

abundance: few
d_gene: TRBD2
v_gene: TRBV30
j_gene: TRBJ2-7
CDR3nt: TGTGCCTGGAGTGTCGGTCCCACTAGCGCCTACGAGCAGTACTTC
CDR3aa: CAWSVGPTSAYEQYF

abundance: many
d_gene: NA
v_gene: TRBV6-1
j_gene: TRBJ2-2
CDR3nt: TGTGCCACCCGGGACGTTAACACCGGGGAGCTGTTTTTT
CDR3aa: CATRDVNTGELFF

abundance: many
d_gene: TRBD1
v_gene: TRBV28
j_gene: TRBJ1-5
CDR3nt: TGTGCCAGCAGTTTCCACGGGACAGGGGATCAGCCCCAGCATTTT
CDR3aa: CASSFHGTGDQPQHF

abundance: NA
d_gene: TRBD1
v_gene: TRBV19
j_gene: TRBJ1-5
CDR3nt: TGTGCCAGTAGGACAGGGGCCGATCAGCCCCAGCATTTT
CDR3aa: CASRTGADQPQHF

abundance: NA
d_gene: TRBD1
v_gene: TRBV30
j_gene: TRBJ1-4
CDR3nt: TGTGCCTGGTGTCCGGGACAGGGGGTTTCGACTAATGAAAAACTGTTTTTT
CDR3aa: CAWCPGQGVSTNEKLFF

abundance: NA
d_gene: TRBD2
v_gene: TRBV6-1
j_gene: TRBJ2-1
CDR3nt: TGTGCCAGCAGCCCTCTAGCGGGAATTTACAATGAGCAGTTCTTC
CDR3aa: CASSPLAGIYNEQFF

abundance: NA
d_gene: TRBD2
v_gene: TRBV7-6
j_gene: TRBJ2-1
CDR3nt: TGTGCCAGCAGGAGTCAAGCGGGGCCCCAGGGTGAGCAGTTCTTC
CDR3aa: CASRSQAGPQGEQFF

abundance: many
d_gene: NA
v_gene: TRBV28
j_gene: TRBJ2-1
CDR3nt: TGTGCCAGCAGTTTACGCGGGGCGGGTTCAGCAAACAATGAGCAGTTCTTC
CDR3aa: CASSLRGAGSANNEQFF

abundance: many
d_gene: NA
v_gene: TRBV7-2
j_gene: TRBJ2-1
CDR3nt: TGTGCCAGCAGCTGGGGAGCCCCCAATGAGCAGTTCTTC
CDR3aa: CASSWGAPNEQFF

abundance: NA
d_gene: TRBD2
v_gene: TRBV9
j_gene: TRBJ2-4
CDR3nt: TGTGCCAGCAGCGAGGAGGTTGGGCTAGCGGGAGCGGTAGCCAAAAACATTCAGTACTTC
CDR3aa: CASSEEVGLAGAVAKNIQYF

abundance: NA
d_gene: NA
v_gene: TRBV19
j_gene: TRBJ2-1
CDR3nt: TGTGCCAGTACCAAGACTCCGAGCTCCTGCAATGAGCAGTTCTTC
CDR3aa: CASTKTPSSCNEQFF

abundance: NA
d_gene: NA
v_gene: TRBV6-1
j_gene: TRBJ1-2
CDR3nt: TGTGCCAGCAGGACGGCAGATTGTGGCTACACCTTC
CDR3aa: CASRTADCGYTF

abundance: many
d_gene: NA
v_gene: TRBV20-1
j_gene: TRBJ1-5
CDR3nt: TGCAGTGCTAGTCACGGGGGACTTAGCAATCAGCCCCAGCATTTT
CDR3aa: CSASHGGLSNQPQHF

abundance: many
d_gene: NA
v_gene: TRBV6-4
j_gene: TRBJ2-2
CDR3nt: TGTGCCAGCAGTGCGTCGAACACCGGGGAGCTGTTTTTT
CDR3aa: CASSASNTGELFF

abundance: NA
d_gene: TRBD1
v_gene: TRBV6-2/TRBV6-3
j_gene: TRBJ2-7
CDR3nt: TGTGCCAGCAGTCCCCGATCCGGGACAGGGGACTACGAGCAGTACTTC
CDR3aa: CASSPRSGTGDYEQYF

abundance: many
d_gene: TRBD1
v_gene: TRBV7-2
j_gene: TRBJ2-4
CDR3nt: TGTGCCAGCAGCGGGACAGGCTCCAAAAACATTCAGTACTTC
CDR3aa: CASSGTGSKNIQYF

abundance: many
d_gene: NA
v_gene: TRBV12-3/TRBV12-4
j_gene: TRBJ2-7
CDR3nt: TGTGCCAGCAGTTTAAGGGGGCGCGGGGGCCACGAGCAGTACTTC
CDR3aa: CASSLRGRGGHEQYF

abundance: few
d_gene: TRBD2
v_gene: TRBV7-7
j_gene: TRBJ2-1
CDR3nt: TGTGCTAGCAGCGTCGGACTAGCCCTTAGCTCCTACAATGAGCAGTTCTTC
CDR3aa: CASSVGLALSSYNEQFF

abundance: many
d_gene: TRBD2
v_gene: TRBV12-3/TRBV12-4
j_gene: TRBJ2-1
CDR3nt: TGTGCCAGCAGTTCTCACAGCGGGAACAATGAGCAGTTCTTC
CDR3aa: CASSSHSGNNEQFF

abundance: NA
d_gene: NA
v_gene: TRBV29-1
j_gene: TRBJ1-2
CDR3nt: TGCAGCGTTGAATTCGGTTGGGGGGCAGCCCCTAACTATGGCTACACCTTC
CDR3aa: CSVEFGWGAAPNYGYTF

abundance: NA
d_gene: NA
v_gene: TRBV20-1
j_gene: TRBJ2-1
CDR3nt: TGCAGTGCTAGAGATCTTAATGAGCAGTTCTTC
CDR3aa: CSARDLNEQFF

abundance: many
d_gene: NA
v_gene: TRBV2
j_gene: TRBJ2-7
CDR3nt: TGTGCCAGCAAGATTCTAGCCCAGGGTCCTTACGAGCAGTACTTC
CDR3aa: CASKILAQGPYEQYF

abundance: NA
d_gene: NA
v_gene: TRBV20-1
j_gene: TRBJ1-2
CDR3nt: TGCAGTGCTAGCCCCGGGCTCCTCTATGGCTACACCTTC
CDR3aa: CSASPGLLYGYTF

abundance: many
d_gene: NA
v_gene: TRBV28
j_gene: TRBJ1-5
CDR3nt: TGTGCCAGTCTCTGGCAGGGAGGCAATCAGCCCCAGCATTTT
CDR3aa: CASLWQGGNQPQHF

abundance: many
d_gene: NA
v_gene: TRBV11-1
j_gene: TRBJ1-5
CDR3nt: TGTGCCAGCAGGGGACATCATCAGCCCCAGCATTTT
CDR3aa: CASRGHHQPQHF

abundance: many
d_gene: TRBD1
v_gene: TRBV19
j_gene: TRBJ1-1
CDR3nt: TGTGCCAGTAGTATCGGGACAGGTCGGGAGAACACTGAAGCTTTCTTT
CDR3aa: CASSIGTGRENTEAFF

abundance: few
d_gene: NA
v_gene: TRBV10-2
j_gene: TRBJ2-5
CDR3nt: TGCGCCAGCAGTGACCCCAACCCAGAGACCCAGTACTTC
CDR3aa: CASSDPNPETQYF

abundance: many
d_gene: NA
v_gene: TRBV12-3/TRBV12-4
j_gene: TRBJ1-6
CDR3nt: TGTGCCAGCAGTGGAAGGTCCTATAATTCACCCCTCCACTTT
CDR3aa: CASSGRSYNSPLHF

abundance: few
d_gene: NA
v_gene: TRBV2
j_gene: TRBJ2-3
CDR3nt: TGTGCCAGCAGACACCCTCAGAACACAGATACGCAGTATTTT
CDR3aa: CASRHPQNTDTQYF

abundance: many
d_gene: NA
v_gene: TRBV12-3/TRBV12-4
j_gene: TRBJ1-5
CDR3nt: TGTGCCAGCAGGAGGGGCCTTAGCAATCAGCCCCAGCATTTT
CDR3aa: CASRRGLSNQPQHF

abundance: many
d_gene: TRBD2
v_gene: TRBV20-1
j_gene: TRBJ2-7
CDR3nt: TGCAGTGCAACTAGCGGGAGCCCCGAGCAGTACTTC
CDR3aa: CSATSGSPEQYF

abundance: NA
d_gene: NA
v_gene: TRBV3-1
j_gene: TRBJ2-1
CDR3nt: TGTGCCAGCAGCCAAGACTACGGTCCACCCTACAATGAGCAGTTCTTC
CDR3aa: CASSQDYGPPYNEQFF

abundance: few
d_gene: NA
v_gene: TRBV5-1
j_gene: TRBJ2-7
CDR3nt: TGCGCCAGCAGCTCAGACTGGGACCGCGGAGCAAAGTACTTC
CDR3aa: CASSSDWDRGAKYF

abundance: NA
d_gene: NA
v_gene: TRBV14
j_gene: TRBJ2-7
CDR3nt: TGTGCCAGCAGCCGCCAGTTCTCCCCTAATCACGAGCAGTACTTC
CDR3aa: CASSRQFSPNHEQYF

abundance: NA
d_gene: NA
v_gene: TRBV6-1
j_gene: TRBJ1-3
CDR3nt: TGTGCCAGCAGTGAACAGGGACCGGGAAACACCATATATTTT
CDR3aa: CASSEQGPGNTIYF

abundance: many
d_gene: NA
v_gene: TRBV5-1
j_gene: TRBJ2-7
CDR3nt: TGCGCCAGCAGCTTGCCAGGGACCTACGAGCAGTACTTC
CDR3aa: CASSLPGTYEQYF

abundance: NA
d_gene: NA
v_gene: TRBV7-9
j_gene: TRBJ1-3
CDR3nt: TGTGCCAGCAGCTTTGAGGGAGCGAGGGGAAACACCATATATTTT
CDR3aa: CASSFEGARGNTIYF

abundance: many
d_gene: NA
v_gene: TRBV7-9
j_gene: TRBJ2-3
CDR3nt: TGTGCCAGCAGCCCTACGTGGGAGACTTTTGCAGGGCAGTATTTT
CDR3aa: CASSPTWETFAGQYF

abundance: many
d_gene: TRBD1
v_gene: TRBV24-1
j_gene: TRBJ2-7
CDR3nt: TGTGCCACCAGTGACCCCGGGACAGGGGGCATGGGCCACGAGCAGTACTTC
CDR3aa: CATSDPGTGGMGHEQYF

abundance: few
d_gene: NA
v_gene: TRBV9
j_gene: TRBJ1-1
CDR3nt: TGTGCCAGCAGCGCGGGACCCCTGGGCACTGAAGCTTTCTTT
CDR3aa: CASSAGPLGTEAFF

abundance: many
d_gene: NA
v_gene: TRBV20-1
j_gene: TRBJ1-5
CDR3nt: TGCAGTGCTATCGAGGCCCGGGGGAGCAATCAGCCCCAGCATTTT
CDR3aa: CSAIEARGSNQPQHF

abundance: many
d_gene: NA
v_gene: TRBV6-5
j_gene: TRBJ1-3
CDR3nt: TGTGCCAGCAGTTACAGGACTCTGGGAAACACCATATATTTT
CDR3aa: CASSYRTLGNTIYF

abundance: NA
d_gene: NA
v_gene: TRBV29-1
j_gene: TRBJ2-7
CDR3nt: TGCAGCGTTGTGCAGGGATCGAGAAACGAGCAGTACTTC
CDR3aa: CSVVQGSRNEQYF

abundance: many
d_gene: TRBD1
v_gene: TRBV20-1
j_gene: TRBJ1-2
CDR3nt: TGCAGTGCTTTGCCGGGACAGGGGCTCTATGGCTACACCTTC
CDR3aa: CSALPGQGLYGYTF

abundance: few
d_gene: TRBD2
v_gene: TRBV12-3/TRBV12-4
j_gene: TRBJ2-1
CDR3nt: TGTGCCAGCAGCTCTAGCGGGCCTACCTACAATGAGCAGTTCTTC
CDR3aa: CASSSSGPTYNEQFF

abundance: many
d_gene: NA
v_gene: TRBV7-3
j_gene: TRBJ1-1
CDR3nt: TGTGCCAGCAGCTTAGCGCGAAACACTGAAGCTTTCTTT
CDR3aa: CASSLARNTEAFF

abundance: many
d_gene: NA
v_gene: TRBV19
j_gene: TRBJ2-1
CDR3nt: TGTGCCAGTGGGGCGGAAACCCCCTACAATGAGCAGTTCTTC
CDR3aa: CASGAETPYNEQFF

abundance: many
d_gene: NA
v_gene: TRBV7-2
j_gene: TRBJ2-1
CDR3nt: TGTGCCAGCAGCTTAGGGGACACCACCTACAATGAGCAGTTCTTC
CDR3aa: CASSLGDTTYNEQFF

abundance: NA
d_gene: TRBD2
v_gene: TRBV11-2
j_gene: TRBJ2-3
CDR3nt: TGTGCCAGCAGCTTACGACTAGCCACAGATACGCAGTATTTT
CDR3aa: CASSLRLATDTQYF

abundance: many
d_gene: NA
v_gene: TRBV7-9
j_gene: TRBJ2-7
CDR3nt: TGTGCCAGCAGCTTAATGGGGTTTAGGTCCTACGAGCAGTACTTC
CDR3aa: CASSLMGFRSYEQYF

abundance: NA
d_gene: NA
v_gene: TRBV7-2
j_gene: TRBJ1-6
CDR3nt: TGTGCCAGCAGCTTAGGTCCGCCAGGGATTTCACCCCTCCACTTT
CDR3aa: CASSLGPPGISPLHF

abundance: many
d_gene: NA
v_gene: TRBV28
j_gene: TRBJ2-7
CDR3nt: TGTGCCAGCAGCTCCACCTCGACAGGTCTCTTCACCTACGAGCAGTACTTC
CDR3aa: CASSSTSTGLFTYEQYF